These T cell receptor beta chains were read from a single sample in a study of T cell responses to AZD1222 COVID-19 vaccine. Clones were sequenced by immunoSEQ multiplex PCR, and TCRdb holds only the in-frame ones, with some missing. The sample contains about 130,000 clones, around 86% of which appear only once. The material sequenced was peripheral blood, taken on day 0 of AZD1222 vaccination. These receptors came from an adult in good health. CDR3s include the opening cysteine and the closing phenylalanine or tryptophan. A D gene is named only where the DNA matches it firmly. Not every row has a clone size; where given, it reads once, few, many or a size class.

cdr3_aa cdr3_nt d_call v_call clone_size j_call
CSASRVYGYTF TGCAGTGCTAGTAGGGTCTATGGCTACACCTTC - TRBV20-1 - TRBJ1-2
CSAGTGVAEAFF TGCAGCGCCGGGACAGGGGTTGCTGAAGCTTTCTTT TRBD1 TRBV29-1 - TRBJ1-1
CSASTRAIRGTDTQYF TGCAGTGCTAGTACCAGGGCGATTAGGGGCACAGATACGCAGTATTTT - TRBV20-1 - TRBJ2-3
CASTGGGYGYTF TGTGCCAGCACAGGGGGTGGCTATGGCTACACCTTC TRBD1 TRBV7-2 few TRBJ1-2
CASSPRGIHTEAFF TGTGCCAGCAGCCCCAGGGGCATACACACTGAAGCTTTCTTT - TRBV7-3 - TRBJ1-1
CASSTPGQGVGANEKLFF TGTGCCAGCAGCACCCCGGGACAGGGAGTCGGGGCTAATGAAAAACTGTTTTTT TRBD1 TRBV28 - TRBJ1-4
CSGQSRTNEKLFF TGCAGCGGTCAATCCAGAACTAATGAAAAACTGTTTTTT - TRBV29-1 - TRBJ1-4
CAISARTGANTGELFF TGTGCCATCAGTGCCAGGACAGGGGCGAACACCGGGGAGCTGTTTTTT TRBD1 TRBV10-3 - TRBJ2-2
CASSFGQTTYGYTF TGCGCCAGCAGCTTTGGACAGACTACGTATGGCTACACCTTC - TRBV5-1 - TRBJ1-2
CASIGNERTEAFF TGTGCCAGCATCGGAAATGAGCGGACTGAAGCTTTCTTT - TRBV28 few TRBJ1-1
CASSAIRSLGKNIQYF TGTGCCAGCAGTGCCATAAGGAGTTTGGGCAAAAACATTCAGTACTTC - TRBV27 - TRBJ2-4